This T cell receptor (beta chain) emerged from a study of cytomegalovirus exposure and HLA in healthy donors. The CDR3 covers 15 residues. The V end was cut by 0 bases, the J end by 2 bases, with 10 bases between. The germline V gene has CDR1 SGHNT and CDR2 YYREEE (reference sequence). Study conclusions and caveats: Earlier findings revealed that most TCR beta V segments proved productive either about 90% or about 30% of the time. The majority of TCR sequences were rare, yet some public TCRs appeared in many donors. When presence/absence was analysed, sequencing depth was taken to be roughly uniform across donors.

As to this clone: Its antigen is as yet unknown.

PCR amplification relied on 60 Vbeta primers (plus 13 Jbeta primers). Method: immunoSEQ multiplex PCR; TCRdb's copy keeps in-frame clones and lacks some. The sample yields 100,000 to 150,000 clones, around 78% seen once. The chain joins TRBV5-4 to TRBJ2-3; maybe TRBD2 (6 bases). The TCR was taken from a woman aged 45-65 years in good health and CMV-seronegative. The source material was PBMCs. In DNA form, the CDR3 reads TGTGCCAGCAGCTTGGCGACGGGACTCACAGATACGCAGTATTTT. Translated: CASSLATGLTDTQYF. The whole variable domain, filled in from reference TRBV5-4 and TRBJ2-3, reads ETGVTQSPTHLIKTRGQQVTLRCSSQSGHNTVSWYQQALGQGPQFIFQYYREEENGRGNFPPRFSGLQFPNYSSELNVNALELDDSALYLCASSLATGLTDTQYFGPGTRLTVL.